Following are 18 T cell receptor beta chains from one sample sequenced in a study of blood T cells in healthy people across ages. Primed by a sample-barcoded 5' primer and a J-beta primer mix, a second PCR proceeded for about 6 to 12 cycles. TCRdb processed the 5' RACE reads anew with MiXCR; each CDR3 protein has one entry. The table shows more than 1 million distinct CDR3 sequences, with around 43% occurring only once. Sequencing was carried out using blood. These receptors came from a woman aged 60 to 75 in good health.

This sequence joins TRBV6-2 or TRBV6-3 and TRBJ1-2, with D possibly matching TRBD1 (5 bases). Germline CDR1 is MNHEY and CDR2 is SVGEGT. Trimming removed 2 bases at V and 2 bases at J, with 9 bases between. The CDR3 extends over 14 amino acids. The CDR3 sequence: CASSYGDGNYGYTF. DNA of the CDR3: TGTGCCAGCAGTTACGGGGACGGGAACTATGGCTACACCTTC.

The sample holds a few counts of this clonotype. This chain joins TRBV29-1 and TRBJ2-1, with 9 bases lining up with TRBD1. The ends lost 7 bases at V and 4 bases at J; junction bases unmatched: 8. The CDR3 is 14 residues long. The germline gives CDR1 SQVTM, CDR2 ANQGSEA. The DNA for the CDR3 is TGCAGCGCCCTGGACAGGGGCACTTACAATGAGCAGTTCTTC. The encoded protein is CSALDRGTYNEQFF.

This rearrangement joins TRBV20-1 to TRBJ2-2; D not resolved. Germline-derived CDR1 and CDR2 are DFQATT and SNEGSKA (reference sequence). This CDR3 spans 13 amino acids. Trimming removed 5 bases at V and 0 bases at J, with 7 bases between. The CDR3 here is CSALPPNTGELFF. The DNA for the CDR3 is TGCAGTGCTCTCCCGCCGAACACCGGGGAGCTGTTTTTT.

This chain joins TRBV18 and TRBJ2-7; TRBD1 matches 7 bases. This CDR3 comprises 14 residues. The V segment lost 6 bases and the J segment 0 bases; nucleotides outside the gene matches: 5. Germline CDR1 and CDR2: KGHSH and LQKENI. CDR3 protein: CASSTGAISYEQYF. The DNA of the CDR3 is TGTGCCAGCTCTACAGGGGCCATCTCCTACGAGCAGTACTTC.

This clonotype was seen more than once but under ten times. The chain joins TRBV7-3 to TRBJ2-7; 10 bases line up with TRBD2. Germline-derived CDR1 and CDR2 are SGHTA and FQGTGA. The junction had 9 bases not matched to a gene; V was cut back by 5 bases and J by 5 bases. The CDR3 totals 15 residues. CDR3 protein: CASSPRLAGIDEQYF. For the CDR3, the DNA is TGTGCCAGCAGCCCGAGACTAGCGGGTATAGACGAGCAGTACTTC.

This clonotype was counted between two and nine times. This chain joins TRBV9 and TRBJ2-3; D possibly corresponds to TRBD2 (5 bases). Germline V lookup: CDR1 SGDLS, CDR2 YYNGEE. The CDR3 extends over 16 amino acids. The germline V and J ends were trimmed by 0 bases and 0 bases, with 11 bases remaining between them. The CDR3 loop is CASSVAHGGSTDTQYF. The CDR3, as DNA: TGTGCCAGCAGCGTAGCCCACGGCGGGAGCACAGATACGCAGTATTTT.

The CDR3 sequence: CASSFGLGGASYEQYF. CDR3 DNA sequence: TGTGCCAGCAGTTTTGGGTTGGGGGGAGCCTCCTACGAGCAGTACTTC. The chain employs TRBV28 and TRBJ2-7; weak D call: TRBD2 (6 bases). Trimming removed 3 bases from V and 0 bases from J, with 15 bases in between. Germline V gene lookup returns CDR1 MDHEN and CDR2 SYDVKM. This CDR3 has 16 residues.

This chain links TRBV7-7 with TRBJ2-5; D call uncertain. Germline V gene sequence: CDR1 SSHAT, CDR2 FNYEAQ (reference sequence). Deletions cut 1 base from V and 2 bases from J, with 8 bases between. This CDR3 has 14 amino acids. CDR3 sequence reads: CASSLDGKQETQYF. Here the CDR3 DNA reads TGTGCCAGCAGCTTAGATGGGAAACAAGAGACCCAGTACTTC.

This chain connects TRBV29-1 to TRBJ2-3; D is uncertain. Germline V gene sequence: CDR1 SQVTM, CDR2 ANQGSEA. The CDR3 spans 14 residues. V was cut by 0 bases and J by 0 bases, with 7 bases left in between. DNA of the CDR3: TGCAGCGTTGAAGATGCCCCTAGCACAGATACGCAGTATTTT. It translates to CSVEDAPSTDTQYF.

This clonotype has only a few counts. The chain carries TRBV20-1 and TRBJ2-3, with a weak D call TRBD2 (6 bases). Germline V gene data show CDR1 as DFQATT and CDR2 as SNEGSKA (reference sequence). CDR3 size: 15 residues. V gave up 4 bases and J gave up 2 bases, with 16 bases separating them. CDR3 in DNA: TGCAGTGCTATAGTTCCCGGGAGAAACACAGATACGCAGTATTTT. This gives the protein CSAIVPGRNTDTQYF.

The chain is built from TRBV9 and TRBJ2-1, with 10 bases aligning to TRBD2. Germline lookup yields CDR1 SGDLS and CDR2 YYNGEE. The CDR3 contains 17 residues. Unmatched junction bases numbered 10, after V lost 0 bases and J lost 7 bases. CDR3 loop: CASSVGLAGALDNEQFF. CDR3 DNA sequence: TGTGCCAGCAGCGTAGGTCTAGCGGGAGCCTTAGATAATGAGCAGTTCTTC.

This clonotype was counted a few times. Here the CDR3 reads CASRAGAGGHNEQFF. CDR3 DNA: TGTGCCAGCAGGGCTGGAGCGGGAGGTCACAATGAGCAGTTCTTC. The chain combines TRBV6-1 with TRBJ2-1; TRBD2 aligns across 9 bases. Unmatched junction bases numbered 8, after V lost 6 bases and J lost 5 bases. The germline gives CDR1 MNHNS, CDR2 SASEGT. This CDR3 is 15 amino acids long.

As DNA, the CDR3 is TGTGCCAGCAGCCCTCGAGGCGTAGCGGGGGGCCAAGGGTCCTACAATGAGCAGTTCTTC. As protein: CASSPRGVAGGQGSYNEQFF. V gene TRBV9 combines with J gene TRBJ2-1; TRBD2 agrees at 10 bases. J lost 1 base, V lost 4 bases, and 17 bases had no gene match. Per the germline V gene, CDR1 is SGDLS and CDR2 is YYNGEE. The CDR3 has 20 amino acids.

V usage is TRBV10-3 and J usage is TRBJ2-7; 7 nucleotides match TRBD1. The CDR3 consists of 15 residues. V lost 3 bases, J lost 3 bases, and 8 bases stayed unmatched. Germline-derived CDR1 and CDR2 are ENHRY and SYGVKD. CDR3 nucleotides: TGTGCCATCAGTGACCCTCCGACAGGGAACTACGAGCAGTACTTC. Its translation: CAISDPPTGNYEQYF.

This clonotype has a single count. The rearrangement links TRBV7-3 to TRBJ2-1; D gene uncertain. Trimming took 2 bases from V and 0 from J, leaving 8 bases between them. The CDR3 length is 15 residues. CDR1 is SGHTA, CDR2 FQGTGA, per germline. CDR3 bases: TGTGCCAGCAGCTTACAGCTTAACTCCTACAATGAGCAGTTCTTC. Encoded protein: CASSLQLNSYNEQFF.

V and J are TRBV29-1 and TRBJ1-1; tentatively, D is TRBD1 (6 bases). CDR1 and CDR2 from the germline V gene are SQVTM and ANQGSEA. This CDR3 is built from 12 residues. V dropped 5 bases and J dropped 6 bases, with 13 bases sitting between them. The DNA of the CDR3 is TGCAGCGTTCAAGGGGGGTTTGCTGAAGCTTTCTTT. Its protein is CSVQGGFAEAFF.

The table lists this clonotype with a few counts. The V gene is TRBV5-1, the J gene TRBJ2-7; 15 nucleotides line up with TRBD2. The CDR3 runs to 16 residues. Trimming removed 4 bases from V and 7 bases from J; junction bases left unmatched: 9. Germline V gene lookup returns CDR1 SGHRS and CDR2 YFSETQ. This CDR3 is CASSTGLAGGVDEQYF. The CDR3 DNA follows: TGCGCCAGCAGCACCGGACTAGCGGGAGGGGTTGATGAGCAGTACTTC.

The chain links TRBV28 to TRBJ2-7, with 7 bases aligning to TRBD2. Trimming at V came to 2 bases and at J to 4 bases, leaving 11 bases not matched to a gene. CDR1 and CDR2 (germline): MDHEN, SYDVKM. The CDR3 runs to 16 residues. The CDR3 bases are TGTGCCAGCAGTTTAGTAGGGTCTAGCGGAAGGTACGAGCAGTACTTC. Translated: CASSLVGSSGRYEQYF.